These T cell receptor beta chains were read from a single sample in a study of T cell repertoires in ileal Crohn's disease. The repertoire was sequenced with immunoSEQ multiplex PCR; TCRdb's copy has only in-frame clones and lacks some. The sample holds about 15,000 clones, roughly four fifths seen once. The sequenced material came from ileal tissue. Receptors were obtained from an adult with Crohn's disease. Both conserved end residues are part of each CDR3. D genes are given only for firm matches. Clone sizes are given selectively: once, few, many, or a class where the clone is expanded.

>NA|TRBD2|TRBV20-1|11|TRBJ2-3
CSGLAGGTQYF
TGCAGTGGACTAGCGGGAGGTACGCAGTATTTT
>once|NA|TRBV10-3|13|TRBJ1-5
CAISADDLRAQHF
TGTGCCATCAGTGCGGATGACCTCCGGGCCCAGCATTTT
>NA|NA|TRBV2|13|TRBJ1-1
CASIRTVNTEAFF
TGTGCCAGCATCCGGACAGTGAACACTGAAGCTTTCTTT
>NA|NA|TRBV6-5|11|TRBJ1-1
CASSDMALAFF
TGTGCCAGCTCCGACATGGCGTTGGCTTTCTTT
>NA|NA|TRBV29-1|13|TRBJ1-1
CSAFRQGNTEAFF
TGCAGCGCATTCAGGCAGGGAAACACTGAAGCTTTCTTT
>few|TRBD1|TRBV6-4|15|TRBJ1-1
CASRSGTGANTEAFF
TGTGCCAGCCGATCCGGGACAGGGGCGAACACTGAAGCTTTCTTT
>NA|NA|TRBV7-9|12|TRBJ1-1
CASMWGDAEAFF
TGTGCCAGCATGTGGGGAGATGCTGAAGCTTTCTTT
>NA|NA|TRBV6-5|14|TRBJ1-3
CASSYSATRDTIYF
TGTGCCAGCAGTTACTCAGCCACCCGGGACACCATATATTTT
>NA|TRBD1|TRBV6-1|16|TRBJ2-6
CASSGTGWKGANVLTF
TGTGCCAGCAGTGGGACAGGGTGGAAAGGGGCCAACGTCCTGACTTTC
>NA|NA|TRBV6-5|15|TRBJ1-2
CASSSAGTGRPGYTF
TGTGCCAGCAGTTCGGCCGGGACGGGGAGGCCCGGCTACACCTTC
>NA|TRBD1|TRBV6-6|14|TRBJ2-5
CASRSTGDGETQYF
TGTGCCAGCAGATCGACAGGGGACGGGGAGACCCAGTACTTC
>NA|TRBD1|TRBV30|12|TRBJ1-1
CLSGQLNTEAFF
TGCCTCTCGGGACAGTTGAACACTGAAGCTTTCTTT
>NA|NA|TRBV11-1|12|TRBJ2-1
CASSLDGNEQFF
TGTGCCAGCAGCTTAGACGGCAATGAGCAGTTCTTC
>NA|NA|TRBV5-5|16|TRBJ1-2
CASSLSQAGLNYGYTF
TGTGCCAGCAGCTTGAGCCAGGCCGGACTTAACTATGGCTACACCTTC
>NA|NA|TRBV27|15|TRBJ2-5
CASSFWGESIETQYF
TGTGCCAGCAGTTTTTGGGGAGAGAGTATTGAGACCCAGTACTTC
>NA|TRBD1|TRBV5-1|13|TRBJ1-1
CASKGQVNTEAFF
TGCGCCAGCAAAGGACAGGTGAACACTGAAGCTTTCTTT
>NA|NA|TRBV5-1|13|TRBJ1-2
CASSLDSSYGYTF
TGCGCCAGCAGCTTGGACAGCTCCTATGGCTACACCTTC
>NA|NA|TRBV9|13|TRBJ2-2
CASSVEGAGELFF
TGTGCCAGCAGCGTAGAGGGGGCCGGGGAGCTGTTTTTT
>NA|NA|TRBV11-2|14|TRBJ1-1
CASSLDRGDTEAFF
TGTGCCAGCAGCTTAGATAGGGGTGATACTGAAGCTTTCTTT
>once|NA|TRBV11-2|14|TRBJ1-2
CASSSRQQSYGYTF
TGTGCCAGCAGCTCCCGACAGCAATCCTATGGCTACACCTTC
>NA|NA|TRBV6-6|13|TRBJ1-6
CASSYSNNSPLHF
TGTGCCAGCAGTTACTCCAATAATTCACCCCTCCACTTT
>NA|TRBD2|TRBV6-5|15|TRBJ2-5
CASSYRGLGFETQYF
TGTGCCAGCAGTTACAGAGGACTAGGCTTTGAGACCCAGTACTTC
>NA|TRBD2|TRBV5-1|17|TRBJ2-3
CASSRGLAGGPADTQYF
TGCGCCAGCAGCCGTGGACTAGCGGGAGGGCCGGCGGATACGCAGTATTTT
>NA|TRBD1|TRBV28|12|TRBJ1-2
CASSSGGGGYTF
TGTGCCAGCAGTTCAGGGGGAGGTGGCTACACCTTC
>few|NA|TRBV7-8|17|TRBJ2-1
CASSLGSVTSSYNEQFF
TGTGCCAGCAGCTTAGGTTCTGTTACGAGCTCCTACAATGAGCAGTTCTTC
>NA|NA|TRBV5-1|15|TRBJ2-1
CASSLGQTARNEQFF
TGCGCCAGCAGCTTGGGCCAGACAGCTAGGAATGAGCAGTTCTTC
>NA|TRBD2|TRBV5-1|14|TRBJ2-3
CASSLSGGIDTQYF
TGCGCCAGCAGCCTTAGCGGGGGGATAGATACGCAGTATTTT
>NA|NA|TRBV5-6|17|TRBJ1-6
CASSLFSSRSYNSPLHF
TGTGCCAGCAGCTTGTTTAGTTCGAGATCCTATAATTCACCCCTCCACTTT
>NA|TRBD1|TRBV9|15|TRBJ2-7
CASSLSTGPRYEQYF
TGTGCCAGCAGCCTTTCGACAGGGCCAAGGTACGAGCAGTACTTC
>NA|TRBD1|TRBV6-1|15|TRBJ2-1
CASSARQGAYNEQFF
TGTGCCAGCAGTGCTCGACAGGGCGCCTACAATGAGCAGTTCTTC
>NA|NA|TRBV5-8|13|TRBJ2-7
CASSLIRLYEQYF
TGTGCCAGCAGCTTGATTAGACTCTACGAGCAGTACTTC
>NA|TRBD2|TRBV2|14|TRBJ2-3
CASSITSGRDTQYF
TGTGCCAGCAGTATCACTAGCGGGAGGGATACGCAGTATTTT
>NA|TRBD1|TRBV19|15|TRBJ2-1
CASSIDYRGRNEQFF
TGTGCCAGTAGTATAGATTACAGGGGGCGCAATGAGCAGTTCTTC
>NA|TRBD1|TRBV30|14|TRBJ1-4
CAWSRDSHNEKLFF
TGTGCCTGGAGCCGGGACAGCCATAATGAAAAACTGTTTTTT
>NA|TRBD1|TRBV5-8|14|TRBJ2-7
CASSFGQATYEQYF
TGTGCCAGCAGCTTCGGACAGGCTACCTACGAGCAGTACTTC
>few|NA|TRBV7-9|15|TRBJ2-7
CASSSTRVSSYEQYF
TGTGCCAGCAGCTCAACGAGGGTAAGCTCCTACGAGCAGTACTTC
>NA|NA|TRBV6-5|15|TRBJ1-1
CASNWQGGMNTEAFF
TGTGCCAGCAATTGGCAGGGAGGGATGAACACTGAAGCTTTCTTT
>NA|TRBD2|TRBV27|15|TRBJ2-7
CASSSTGGVAYEQYF
TGTGCCAGCAGTTCCACCGGGGGGGTGGCCTACGAGCAGTACTTC
>NA|NA|TRBV15|15|TRBJ1-2
CATSRDREDPYGYTF
TGTGCCACCAGCAGAGATAGGGAGGACCCCTATGGCTACACCTTC
>NA|TRBD1|TRBV30|14|TRBJ2-2
CAWIGDRGSGELFF
TGTGCCTGGATTGGGGACAGGGGGTCTGGGGAGCTGTTTTTT
>NA|TRBD2|TRBV2|18|TRBJ2-2
CASSEILAGGLNTGELFF
TGTGCCAGCAGTGAAATTCTAGCGGGAGGCCTGAACACCGGGGAGCTGTTTTTT
>NA|NA|TRBV11-2|13|TRBJ1-5
CASSPEGGQPQHF
TGTGCCAGCAGCCCCGAAGGGGGTCAGCCCCAGCATTTT
>NA|NA|TRBV15|12|TRBJ2-1
CATSRDLTGLFF
TGTGCCACCAGCAGAGATCTCACAGGTCTGTTCTTC
>NA|TRBD1|TRBV6-5|16|TRBJ1-1
CASSYSISGQGNEAFF
TGTGCCAGCAGTTACTCGATTTCGGGACAGGGGAATGAAGCTTTCTTT
>NA|NA|TRBV5-4|10|TRBJ1-1
CASSFGEAFF
TGTGCCAGCAGCTTCGGTGAAGCTTTCTTT
>NA|TRBD1|TRBV7-8|15|TRBJ2-2
CASSLGTGRTGELFF
TGTGCCAGCAGCTTGGGGACAGGGCGGACCGGGGAGCTGTTTTTT
>few|TRBD2|TRBV6-1|11|TRBJ2-1
CASKTGTTQFF
TGTGCCAGCAAGACCGGGACTACGCAGTTCTTC
>NA|TRBD2|TRBV10-3|14|TRBJ2-3
CAVLAGGRTDTQYF
TGTGCCGTCTTAGCGGGGGGGCGCACAGATACGCAGTATTTT
>NA|TRBD1|TRBV6-6|13|TRBJ1-6
CASSQGENSPLHF
TGTGCCAGCAGTCAGGGGGAAAATTCACCCCTCCACTTT
>NA|NA|TRBV19|15|TRBJ2-1
CASSQAPGTYNEQFF
TGTGCCAGTAGTCAGGCTCCAGGGACCTACAATGAGCAGTTCTTC
>NA|NA|TRBV29-1|17|TRBJ2-1
CSVVGQRGRTAYNEQFF
TGCAGCGTCGTCGGTCAAAGGGGCAGAACGGCCTACAATGAGCAGTTCTTC
>NA|TRBD1|TRBV6-5|15|TRBJ1-2
CASRKVGQGKNGYTF
TGTGCCAGCCGAAAAGTGGGACAGGGTAAAAATGGCTACACCTTC
>NA|NA|TRBV5-6|17|TRBJ2-1
CASSLRSSGHRYNEQFF
TGTGCCAGCAGCCTCCGATCTTCGGGACACAGATACAATGAGCAGTTCTTC